This T cell receptor (beta chain) emerged from a study of shared clonotypes between healthy human individuals. Study-wide context: Used for every donor were three CD4 naive, three CD4 memory, two CD8 naive and one CD8 memory plate.

The authors distributed each subset's genomic DNA evenly over several immunoSEQ plates. Per the study methods: Filtering was not the same, since immunoSEQ gave junction-only sequences without quality scores. Sequenced by immunoSEQ multiplex PCR; TCRdb stores in-frame clones only, minus some. V and J calls and clone size are copied from that table; D and trimming were computed from the DNA. The repertoire holds around 2.5 million clones, with 93% as singletons. In the case of this clone: This sample also contains other DNA sequences that code for the same CDR3.

CDR3 length equals 11 residues. V was clipped by 5 bases and J by 7 bases, with 12 bases between them. Germline V gives CDR1 DFQATT, CDR2 SNEGSKA (reference sequence). The chain recombines TRBV20-1 with TRBJ2-7; D may be TRBD2 (6 bases). The receptor was isolated from a man between 18 and 29 years old in good health. Some clones in this sample may be carry-over from other donors' samples. The sample comprised naive CD4+ T cells from PBMCs. Subset defined: CD45RA+ positively selected. In nucleotides, the CDR3 is TGCAGTGCTGGTAGACGGGGGGAGCAGTACTTC. This sequence encodes CSAGRRGEQYF.